The 30 T cell receptor beta chains below come from one sample, sequenced in a study of cytomegalovirus exposure and HLA in healthy donors. The PCR employed 60 Vbeta primers together with 13 Jbeta primers. TCRdb keeps only in-frame clones here, not all; method: immunoSEQ multiplex PCR. The sample lists nearly 300,000 clones, 75% to 90% seen once, with 3.5% to 4.5% in the top ten. Sequencing was carried out using PBMCs. Source of these receptors: a man aged 40-50 years in good health and CMV-seropositive.

This rearrangement joins TRBV7-9 to TRBJ1-2; 10 bases line up with TRBD1. CDR1 is SEHNR, CDR2 FQNEAQ, per germline (reference sequence). V gave up 5 bases and J gave up 8 bases; unmatched junction bases: 5. This CDR3 region has 13 residues. CDR3 in amino acids: CASSKTGGLGYTF. The CDR3 DNA sequence: TGTGCCAGCAGCAAGACAGGGGGCTTAGGCTACACCTTC.

The rearrangement joins TRBV28 to TRBJ2-5; 7 bases agree with TRBD1. Gene TRBJ2-7 matches the end of the DNA better, so the J call may be wrong. The CDR3 has 18 amino acids. Germline V gene sequence: CDR1 MDHEN, CDR2 SYDVKM. The CDR3 coding sequence is TGTGCCAGCAGTCCGAGCCCCGGCCTCGGGACAGCCCTTCGCGAGCAGTACTTC. It codes for CASSPSPGLGTALREQYF.

A single count supports this clone. This chain links TRBV6-5 with TRBJ2-3; 9 bases align to TRBD2. The V gene's germline CDR1 is MNHEY and CDR2 SVGAGI. The CDR3 extends over 13 amino acids. The trim removed 3 bases at V and 8 bases at J, leaving 3 bases unmatched. CDR3 DNA sequence: TGTGCCAGCAGTTATAGCGGGAGAGTTACGCAGTATTTT. This gives the protein CASSYSGRVTQYF.

The chain carries TRBV19 and TRBJ2-2, with 8 bases that match TRBD2. CDR3 size: 14 residues. In germline, CDR1 is LNHDA, CDR2 SQIVND (reference sequence). V was clipped by 7 bases and J by 6 bases; unmatched bases: 7. The CDR3 nucleotides are TGTGCCAGTACCCTTTCGGGGGGGGCCGGGGAGCTGTTTTTT. Amino acid sequence: CASTLSGGAGELFF.

On this clone: One end of the junction varies from germline; a read error may be responsible. CDR3 nucleotides: TGTTCCAGCAGCTTACCCGATCAGCCCCAGCATTTT. It encodes CSSSLPDQPQHF. This chain uses TRBV7-9 with TRBJ1-5; no definite D call. Germline loops: CDR1 SEHNR, CDR2 FQNEAQ (reference sequence). The CDR3 contains 12 residues. The variable domain in full, completed from reference TRBV7-9 and TRBJ1-5, reads DTGVSQNPRHKITKRGQNVTFRCDPISEHNRLYWYRQTLGQGPEFLTYFQNEAQLEKSRLLSDRFSAERPKGSFSTLEIQRTEQGDSAMYLCSSSLPDQPQHFGDGTRLSIL.

The chain uses TRBV28 and TRBJ1-1; D call uncertain. The germline V and J ends were trimmed by 2 bases and 4 bases, with 11 bases remaining between them. CDR1 is MDHEN and CDR2 is SYDVKM in the germline V gene. This CDR3 is built from 14 residues. In DNA form, the CDR3 reads TGTGCCAGCAGTTTAATAGCGCGGGGCACTGAAGCTTTCTTT. Encoded protein: CASSLIARGTEAFF.

The genes are TRBV4-1 and TRBJ2-7; 8 bases are shared with TRBD1. The germline V gene encodes CDR1 MGHRA and CDR2 YSYEKL. Trimming at V came to 1 base and at J to 2 bases, leaving 4 bases not matched to a gene. The CDR3 consists of 15 residues. In DNA, the CDR3 is TGCGCCAGCAGCCAAGTTGAGACAGGGGCCTACGAGCAGTACTTC. This sequence encodes CASSQVETGAYEQYF.

The chain's CDR3 is CSVSGRDRTDTQYF. CDR3 nucleotide sequence: TGCAGCGTTAGCGGGAGGGATCGCACAGATACGCAGTATTTT. The chain recombines TRBV29-1 with TRBJ2-3; 10 bases fit TRBD2. This CDR3 contains 14 residues. With 5 bases clipped from V and 1 base from J, the junction kept 3 bases outside the gene matches. Germline CDR1 and CDR2: SQVTM and ANQGSEA.

This chain uses TRBV27 with TRBJ1-5, with D unresolved. The CDR3 is 14 residues long. The germline gives CDR1 MNHEY, CDR2 SMNVEV (reference sequence). V lost 5 bases to trimming and J lost 4 bases, with 12 bases between them. CDR3 region: CASSPSGANQPQHF. DNA of the CDR3: TGTGCCAGCAGTCCGTCGGGAGCAAATCAGCCCCAGCATTTT.

CDR3 in DNA: TGCGCCAGCAGCTTGGGACTAGCGGGAGCCCCCAATGAGCAGTTCTTC. This encodes CASSLGLAGAPNEQFF. V is TRBV5-1 and J is TRBJ2-1, with 12 bases identical to TRBD2. Trimming at V came to 0 bases and at J to 6 bases, leaving 4 bases not matched to a gene. The CDR3 extends over 16 amino acids. Germline V CDR1 and CDR2: SGHRS, YFSETQ.

CDR3 residues: CASSGTPGQYTDTQYF. CDR3 bases: TGCGCCAGCAGCGGGACTCCGGGACAGTACACAGATACGCAGTATTTT. The rearrangement uses TRBV5-1 and TRBJ2-3, with a possible D match to TRBD1 (7 bases). This CDR3 region has 16 residues. The V gene lost 4 bases and the J gene lost 2 bases, with 17 bases spanning the gap. Germline CDR1 is SGHRS and CDR2 is YFSETQ. Complete variable domain (other parts from reference TRBV5-1 and TRBJ2-3): KAGVTQTPRYLIKTRGQQVTLSCSPISGHRSVSWYQQTPGQGLQFLFEYFSETQRNKGNFPGRFSGRQFSNSRSEMNVSTLELGDSALYLCASSGTPGQYTDTQYFGPGTRLTVL.

The rearrangement uses TRBV10-3 and TRBJ2-7; 7 nucleotides align to TRBD1. V lost 6 bases, J lost 2 bases, and 1 base stayed unmatched. Germline CDR1 ENHRY, CDR2 SYGVKD. The CDR3 contains 12 residues. This CDR3 is CAIRDRPYEQYF. The CDR3 bases are TGTGCCATCAGGGACAGGCCCTACGAGCAGTACTTC.

In this sample, this clone turned up once. V is TRBV6-5 and J is TRBJ1-5, with 10 bases lining up with TRBD1. Germline V gene sequence: CDR1 MNHEY, CDR2 SVGAGI. The CDR3 spans 16 residues. V lost 4 bases and J lost 3; bases outside the gene matches: 6. CDR3 nucleotides: TGTGCCAGCAGTTCCGGGACAGGGGAGTTCAATCAGCCCCAGCATTTT. Protein sequence: CASSSGTGEFNQPQHF.

The rearrangement uses TRBV19 and TRBJ1-1, with 9 bases matching TRBD1. Per germline, CDR1 LNHDA and CDR2 SQIVND (reference sequence). This CDR3 spans 15 amino acids. V shed 3 bases, J shed 1 base, and the junction held 3 bases outside the gene matches. CDR3 coding DNA: TGTGCCAGTAGTATCCGGACAGGGGAGAACACTGAAGCTTTCTTT. Encoded protein: CASSIRTGENTEAFF.

The genes are TRBV20-1 and TRBJ1-2; no reliable D call. The ends were cut back, 5 bases at V and 8 bases at J, with 9 bases in the middle. This CDR3 region has 10 residues. From germline, CDR1 is DFQATT and CDR2 SNEGSKA (reference sequence). CDR3 protein: CSAVALGYTF. CDR3 DNA: TGCAGTGCTGTGGCTCTGGGCTACACCTTC.

In its sample, this clone was seen a few times. This sequence joins TRBV5-6 and TRBJ2-1; 12 positions match TRBD2. The CDR3 consists of 16 residues. V lost 3 bases to trimming and J lost 5 bases; unmatched junction nucleotides: 6. CDR1 is SGHDT and CDR2 is YYEEEE in the germline V gene. The CDR3 is CASSWGLAGYHNEQFF. In nucleotides, the CDR3 is TGTGCCAGCAGCTGGGGACTAGCGGGTTATCACAATGAGCAGTTCTTC.

The chain carries TRBV10-3 and TRBJ2-3, with TRBD2 as a possible D gene (5 bases). V lost 2 bases, J lost 0 bases, and 9 bases lay in between. This CDR3 comprises 15 residues. Per the germline V gene, CDR1 is ENHRY and CDR2 is SYGVKD. CDR3 protein: CAISEGRESTDTQYF. CDR3 coding DNA: TGTGCCATCAGTGAGGGGAGAGAAAGCACAGATACGCAGTATTTT.

The chain combines TRBV15 with TRBJ1-5; the D is unclear. V dropped 0 bases and J dropped 7 bases, with 19 bases sitting between them. The germline V gene has CDR1 LNHNV and CDR2 YYDKDF (reference sequence). The length of the CDR3 is 17 residues. In DNA form, the CDR3 reads TGTGCCACCAGCAGAGATATAAGTGGGAGGGTCGGACAGCCCCAGCATTTT. Its protein product is CATSRDISGRVGQPQHF.

This chain links TRBV5-1 with TRBJ1-5, with a tentative D call TRBD1 (6 bases). Germline V gene sequence: CDR1 SGHRS, CDR2 YFSETQ. This CDR3 region has 13 residues. V was clipped by 4 bases and J by 7 bases, with 12 bases between them. The chain's CDR3 is CASSATGNQPQHF. For the CDR3, the DNA is TGCGCCAGCAGCGCTACAGGGAACCAGCCCCAGCATTTT.

The rearrangement joins TRBV19 to TRBJ2-5; D is ambiguous. Germline V gives CDR1 LNHDA, CDR2 SQIVND (reference sequence). With 9 bases removed from V and 2 bases from J, the gap between germline ends came to 13 bases. CDR3 length equals 13 residues. The CDR3 DNA reads as TGTGCCAGCGCAGTGGGCCGGCAAGAGACCCAGTACTTC. Translated, it gives CASAVGRQETQYF.

This clone has just a few counts. The J gene is TRBJ2-7, the V gene TRBV27; TRBD2 aligns across 7 bases. CDR3 length equals 13 residues. CDR1 and CDR2 (germline): MNHEY, SMNVEV (reference sequence). Germline trimming cut 6 bases from V and 1 base from J; bases unmatched to any gene: 3. CDR3 nucleotide sequence: TGTGCCAGCAGGCTAGCGGCATCCTACGAGCAGTACTTC. Amino acids: CASRLAASYEQYF.

The chain is built from TRBV5-1 and TRBJ2-3, with 10 bases fitting TRBD2. The CDR3 totals 16 residues. The germline V gene encodes CDR1 SGHRS and CDR2 YFSETQ. Trimming cost V 3 bases and J 2 bases; bases outside gene matches: 6. The CDR3 DNA is TGCGCCAGCAGCTGGATCAGCGGGAGGGCCACAGATACGCAGTATTTT. This encodes CASSWISGRATDTQYF.

V usage is TRBV19 and J usage is TRBJ1-5; possibly TRBD1 for D (6 bases). The CDR3 is 15 residues long. The ends were cut back, 7 bases at V and 2 bases at J, with 15 bases in the middle. The V gene's germline CDR1 is LNHDA and CDR2 SQIVND (reference sequence). The CDR3 DNA is TGTGCCAGTAACGAACAACAGGGTCGCAATCAGCCCCAGCATTTT. This translates into CASNEQQGRNQPQHF.

V and J are TRBV28 and TRBJ1-5; 7 bases fit TRBD1. The ends lost 11 bases at V and 0 bases at J; junction bases unmatched: 10. The V gene's germline CDR1 is MDHEN and CDR2 SYDVKM. The CDR3 sequence is 15 residues long. In nucleotides, the CDR3 is TGTGCCGCCAGGGGACAGAGTTATAGCAATCAGCCCCAGCATTTT. This sequence encodes CAARGQSYSNQPQHF.

This chain joins TRBV27 and TRBJ2-7; the match to TRBD1 covers 7 bases. The CDR3 has 11 amino acids. CDR1 is MNHEY, CDR2 SMNVEV, per germline (reference sequence). After removal of 6 bases from V and 5 bases from J, the junction contained 1 base not matched to a gene. The CDR3: CASRGGHEQYF. CDR3 bases: TGTGCCAGCAGAGGGGGCCACGAGCAGTACTTC.

The chain couples TRBV4-2 to TRBJ2-7; 12 bases fit TRBD1. CDR3 length equals 15 residues. From germline, CDR1 is LGHNA and CDR2 YNFKEQ. The V gene end was trimmed by 1 base and the J gene end by 5 bases; junction bases not matched to a gene: 3. The CDR3 protein is CASSQVGQGAHEQYF. The CDR3 DNA reads TGTGCCAGCAGCCAAGTGGGACAGGGGGCCCACGAGCAGTACTTC.

The rearrangement uses TRBV10-1 and TRBJ2-1; 14 bases fit TRBD2. The CDR3 extends over 18 amino acids. V dropped 0 bases and J dropped 5; count of bases not matched to a gene: 6. Germline values: CDR1 WNHNN, CDR2 SYGVQD (reference sequence). The CDR3 bases are TGCGCCAGCAGTGAGTCTACGGGACTAGCGGGAGCCGACAATGAGCAGTTCTTC. Its translation is CASSESTGLAGADNEQFF.

The chain is built from TRBV21-1 and TRBJ2-1; TRBD1, the table's D call, was not compared with the DNA. TRBV21-1 is a pseudogene. The CDR3 is 14 amino acids. CDR3 region: CASSKNRGLDEQFF. The CDR3 DNA reads TGTGCCAGCAGCAAAAACAGGGGGCTCGATGAGCAGTTCTTC.

The V gene is TRBV29-1, the J gene TRBJ2-5; 8 nucleotides agree with TRBD1. The better agreement between TRBJ2-7 and the DNA end casts doubt on the J call. Germline assignment: CDR1 SQVTM and CDR2 ANQGSEA. The CDR3 sequence is 14 residues long. CDR3 sequence (DNA): TGCAGCGTTGAGACCGGGACAGGACTCTACGAGCAGTACTTC. Its protein is CSVETGTGLYEQYF.

About this clone: Other DNA sequences in this sample translate to the same CDR3. The V call is TRBV18, the J call TRBJ1-2, with D tentatively TRBD1 (5 bases). Trimming stripped 1 base from V and 0 bases from J, with 9 bases between. CDR3 size: 15 residues. Germline V gives CDR1 KGHSH, CDR2 LQKENI. CDR3 region: CASSPRQQSNYGYTF. As DNA, the CDR3 is TGTGCCAGCTCACCACGACAGCAATCTAACTATGGCTACACCTTC.